This T cell receptor (beta chain) is drawn from a study of lymphopenia after photon versus proton radiotherapy. The study, taken as a whole, reports: After lymphocyte nadir, photon-treated repertoires showed oligoclonal expansion, especially CD8+ Temra. Only patients who died were analyzed for survival; proton advantage is unproven. Under photons, naive T cells and diversity fell while effector/memory populations rose. In patients who died, overall survival fell as post-nadir TCR diversity dropped more.

Profiled with immunoSEQ multiplex PCR; TCRdb holds only in-frame clones, not every one. The sample consists of roughly 6,500 clones, about nine tenths of them appearing once. Germline V gives CDR1 MNHNS, CDR2 SASEGT. This CDR3 is 17 amino acids long. V lost 0 bases, J lost 2 bases, and 15 bases lay in between. As concerns this clone: Its antigen is not known.

This rearrangement joins TRBV6-1 to TRBJ2-3; perhaps TRBD1 as D (5 bases). The TCR sequence derives from a man aged 55 to 69 with cholangiocarcinoma. The sample here was peripheral blood, taken from a patient treated with photon-based radiotherapy. The CDR3 nucleotides are TGTGCCAGCAGTGAAGCCTCCGCCAGGGATACCACAGATACGCAGTATTTT. This codes for CASSEASARDTTDTQYF.